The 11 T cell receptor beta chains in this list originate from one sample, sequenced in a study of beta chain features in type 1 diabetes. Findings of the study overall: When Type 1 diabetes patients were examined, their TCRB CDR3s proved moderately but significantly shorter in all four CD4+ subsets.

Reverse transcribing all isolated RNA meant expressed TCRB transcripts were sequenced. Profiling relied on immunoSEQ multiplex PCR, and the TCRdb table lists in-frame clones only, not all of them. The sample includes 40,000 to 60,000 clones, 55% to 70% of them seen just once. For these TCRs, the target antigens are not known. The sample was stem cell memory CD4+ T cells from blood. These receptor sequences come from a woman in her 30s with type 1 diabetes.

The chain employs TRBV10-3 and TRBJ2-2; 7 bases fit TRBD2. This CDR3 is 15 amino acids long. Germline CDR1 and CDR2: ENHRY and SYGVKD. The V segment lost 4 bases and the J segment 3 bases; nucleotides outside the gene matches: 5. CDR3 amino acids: CAISVGRSDTGELFF. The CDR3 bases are TGTGCCATCAGTGTCGGGAGGTCCGACACCGGGGAGCTGTTTTTT.

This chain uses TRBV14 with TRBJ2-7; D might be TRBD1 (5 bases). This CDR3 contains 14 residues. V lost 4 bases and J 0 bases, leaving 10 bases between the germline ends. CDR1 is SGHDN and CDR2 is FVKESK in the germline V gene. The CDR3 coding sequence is TGTGCCAGCAGCCTTGCAGGGTACTCCTACGAGCAGTACTTC. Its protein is CASSLAGYSYEQYF.

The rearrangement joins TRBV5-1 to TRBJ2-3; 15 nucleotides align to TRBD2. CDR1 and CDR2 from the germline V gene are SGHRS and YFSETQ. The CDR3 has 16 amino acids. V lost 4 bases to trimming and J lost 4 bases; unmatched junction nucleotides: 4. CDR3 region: CASSSRTSGRADTQYF. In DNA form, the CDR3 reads TGCGCCAGCAGCAGCCGGACTAGCGGGAGGGCAGATACGCAGTATTTT.

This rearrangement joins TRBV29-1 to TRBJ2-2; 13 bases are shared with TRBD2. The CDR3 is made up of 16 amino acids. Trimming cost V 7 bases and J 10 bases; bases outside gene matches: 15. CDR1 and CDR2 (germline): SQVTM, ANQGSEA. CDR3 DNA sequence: TGCAGCGCTGGAGGGAGGACTAGCGGGAGAGACGAGGAGCTGTTTTTT. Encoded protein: CSAGGRTSGRDEELFF.

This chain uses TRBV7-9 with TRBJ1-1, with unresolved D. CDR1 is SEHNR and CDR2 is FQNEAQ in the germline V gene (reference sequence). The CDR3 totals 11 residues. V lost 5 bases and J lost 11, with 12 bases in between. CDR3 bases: TGTGCCAGCAGCCCCGGACTAAGCGCTTTCTTT. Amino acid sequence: CASSPGLSAFF.

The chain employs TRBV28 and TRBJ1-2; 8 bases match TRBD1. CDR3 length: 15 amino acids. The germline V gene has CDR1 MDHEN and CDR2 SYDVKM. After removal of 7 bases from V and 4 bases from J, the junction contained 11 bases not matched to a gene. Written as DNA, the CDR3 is TGTGCCAGCATCCCAATGGACAGGGAAGGCTATGGCTACACCTTC. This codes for CASIPMDREGYGYTF.

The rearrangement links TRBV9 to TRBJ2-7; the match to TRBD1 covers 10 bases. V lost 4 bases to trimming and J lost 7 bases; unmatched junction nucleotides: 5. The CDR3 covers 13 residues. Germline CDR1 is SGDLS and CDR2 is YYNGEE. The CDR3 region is CASSRDRGGEQYF. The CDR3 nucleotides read TGTGCCAGCAGCAGGGACAGGGGAGGAGAGCAGTACTTC.

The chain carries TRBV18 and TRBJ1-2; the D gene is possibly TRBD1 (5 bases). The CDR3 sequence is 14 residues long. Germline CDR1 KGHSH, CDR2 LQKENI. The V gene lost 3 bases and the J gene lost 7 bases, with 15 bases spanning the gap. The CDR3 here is CASSPQGGSSGYTF. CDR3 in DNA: TGTGCCAGCTCACCGCAGGGCGGGAGTAGTGGCTACACCTTC.

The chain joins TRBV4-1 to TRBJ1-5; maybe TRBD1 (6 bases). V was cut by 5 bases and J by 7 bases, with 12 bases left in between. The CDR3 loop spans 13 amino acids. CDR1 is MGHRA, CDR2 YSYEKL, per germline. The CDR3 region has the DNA TGCGCCAGCAGCACCCAGGGGAGCCAGCCCCAGCATTTT. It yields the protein CASSTQGSQPQHF.

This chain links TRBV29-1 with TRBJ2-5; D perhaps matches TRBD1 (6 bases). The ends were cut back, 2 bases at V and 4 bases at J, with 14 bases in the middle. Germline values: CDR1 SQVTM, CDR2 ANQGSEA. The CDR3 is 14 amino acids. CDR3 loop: CSVEKHRVGETQYF. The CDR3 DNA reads TGCAGCGTTGAAAAGCACAGGGTAGGAGAGACCCAGTACTTC.

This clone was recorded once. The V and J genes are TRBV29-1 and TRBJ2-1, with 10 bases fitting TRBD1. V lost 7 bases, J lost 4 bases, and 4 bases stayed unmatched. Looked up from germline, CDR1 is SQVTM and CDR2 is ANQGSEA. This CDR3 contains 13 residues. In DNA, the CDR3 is TGCAGCGGGGCGGACAGGGGGTACAATGAGCAGTTCTTC. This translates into CSGADRGYNEQFF.